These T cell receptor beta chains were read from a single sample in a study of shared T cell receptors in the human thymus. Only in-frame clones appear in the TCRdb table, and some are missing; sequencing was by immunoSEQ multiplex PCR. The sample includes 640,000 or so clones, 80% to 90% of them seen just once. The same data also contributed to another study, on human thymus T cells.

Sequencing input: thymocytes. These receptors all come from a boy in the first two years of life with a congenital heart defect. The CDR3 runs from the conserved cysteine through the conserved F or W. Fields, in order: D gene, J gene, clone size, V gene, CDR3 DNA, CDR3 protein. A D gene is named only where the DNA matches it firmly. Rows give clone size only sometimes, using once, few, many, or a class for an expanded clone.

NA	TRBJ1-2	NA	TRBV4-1	TGCGCCAGCAGCCAAGATCCGGACTATGGCTACACCTTC	CASSQDPDYGYTF
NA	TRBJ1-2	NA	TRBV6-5	TGTGCCAGCAGTTACTCCGAGGTCGACTATGGCTACACCTTC	CASSYSEVDYGYTF
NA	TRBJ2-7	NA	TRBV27	TGTGCCAGCAGTATGCGGGACGCCTACGAGCAGTACTTC	CASSMRDAYEQYF
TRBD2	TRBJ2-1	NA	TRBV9	TGTGCCAGCAGCGTAGGACTTATAGCGGGGGGGCCTTACAATGAGCAGTTCTTC	CASSVGLIAGGPYNEQFF
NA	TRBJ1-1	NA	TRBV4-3	TGCGCCAGCAGCCCAACAGCAAACACTGAAGCTTTCTTT	CASSPTANTEAFF
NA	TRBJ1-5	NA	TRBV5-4	TGTGCCAGCAGCTTATACCCAGATAGCAATCAGCCCCAGCATTTT	CASSLYPDSNQPQHF
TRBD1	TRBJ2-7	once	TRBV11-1	TGTGCCAGCAGCCCCGGGACAGCAAGCTACGAGCAGTACTTC	CASSPGTASYEQYF
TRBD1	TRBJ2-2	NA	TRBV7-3	TGTGCCAGCAGCTCAGTGCACTCCGGGACAGCGAACACCGGGGAGCTGTTTTTT	CASSSVHSGTANTGELFF
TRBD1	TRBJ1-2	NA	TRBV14	TGTGCCAGCAGCCGAGAGGACAGGGGCGGGCCTAACTATGGCTACACCTTC	CASSREDRGGPNYGYTF
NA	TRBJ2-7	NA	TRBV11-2	TGTGCCAGCAGCTTAGATCGGGTCAGCCCCTACGAGCAGTACTTC	CASSLDRVSPYEQYF
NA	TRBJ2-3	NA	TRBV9	TGTGCCAGCAGCGTAGAGGACCTGGACAGCGAAGGGAAGGGTGGCACAGATACGCAGTATTTT	CASSVEDLDSEGKGGTDTQYF
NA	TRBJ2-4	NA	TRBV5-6	TGTGCCAGCAGCGAGATTCCAGGGGCCAAAAACATTCAGTACTTC	CASSEIPGAKNIQYF
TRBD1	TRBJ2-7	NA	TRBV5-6	TGTGCCAGCAGCTGGACAGGGGAGAACTCCTACGAGCAGTACTTC	CASSWTGENSYEQYF
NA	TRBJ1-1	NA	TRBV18	TGTGCCAGCTCACCTATGACAGCCACGAACACTGAAGCTTTCTTT	CASSPMTATNTEAFF
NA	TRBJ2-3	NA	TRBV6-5	TGTGCCAGCAGTTTGACCGTGGGGGCCTCAGATACGCAGTATTTT	CASSLTVGASDTQYF
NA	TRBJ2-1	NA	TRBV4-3	TGCGCCAGCAGCCAAGATTTTAATACGGGAGCGGGTGAGCAGTTCTTC	CASSQDFNTGAGEQFF
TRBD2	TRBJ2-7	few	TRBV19	TGTGCCAGTAGTATTGGGGGACTAGCGGAGGCCTACGAGCAGTACTTC	CASSIGGLAEAYEQYF
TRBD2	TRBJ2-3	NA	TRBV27	TGTGCCAGCAGTTCCCATACTGCGGGGGAGTACACAGATACGCAGTATTTT	CASSSHTAGEYTDTQYF
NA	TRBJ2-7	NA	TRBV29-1	TGCAGCGTTGTTAGCGAGCCGACCTACGAGCAGTACTTC	CSVVSEPTYEQYF
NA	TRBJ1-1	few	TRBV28	TGTGCCAGCAGCCCAGGACAAGAAGCTTTCTTT	CASSPGQEAFF
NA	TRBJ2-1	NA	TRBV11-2	TGTGCCAGCAGCATACCTAAGAGACAGTCCTACAGCTCCTACAATGAGCAGTTCTTC	CASSIPKRQSYSSYNEQFF
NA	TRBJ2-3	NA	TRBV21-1	TGTGCCAGCAGCAAAATCTACGCCATGGGCGGCACAGATACGCAGTATTTT	CASSKIYAMGGTDTQYF
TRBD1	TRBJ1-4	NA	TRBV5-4	TGTGCCAGCAGCGGGGAGACAGGGGGCTTTGAAAAACTGTTTTTT	CASSGETGGFEKLFF
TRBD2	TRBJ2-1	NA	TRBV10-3	TGTGCCATCAGTGAACCTAGCGGGAGGGCCTACAATGAGCAGTTCTTC	CAISEPSGRAYNEQFF
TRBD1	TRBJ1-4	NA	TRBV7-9	TGTGCCAGCAGCTTAGAGGACAGGGAGGATGAAAAACTGTTTTTT	CASSLEDREDEKLFF